A single sample gave rise to the 8 T cell receptor beta chains below, sequenced in a study of shared clonotypes between healthy human individuals. The data were produced by immunoSEQ multiplex PCR, yet TCRdb's version contains in-frame clones alone and is incomplete. This table has a few hundred thousand clones, less than 85% appearing once. What was sequenced was memory CD4+ T cells sorted from blood. The subset denotes: CD45RA-negative fraction. The receptors were gathered from a man aged 30-40 years in good health.

There are many counts of this clone. The chain carries TRBV7-9 and TRBJ2-1; no firm D call. Germline CDR1 reads SEHNR; CDR2 reads FQNEAQ (reference sequence). Trimming shortened V by 4 bases and J by 8 bases, and 15 bases separated the two germline ends. The CDR3 spans 14 residues. CDR3 nucleotide sequence: TGTGCCAGCAGCTCTCGGTCCGCCGCCTATGAGCAGTTCTTC. It is translated as CASSSRSAAYEQFF.

This clone was counted only a few times. The chain joins TRBV7-3 to TRBJ2-1; 8 nucleotides agree with TRBD2. There are 16 residues in the CDR3. The V and J ends lost 5 bases and 4 bases, in that order; junction bases with no gene match: 10. CDR1 is SGHTA and CDR2 is FQGTGA in the germline V gene. CDR3: CASSPDSASGYNEQFF. The CDR3 DNA reads as TGTGCCAGCAGCCCAGATTCGGCTAGCGGGTACAATGAGCAGTTCTTC.

The gene calls are TRBV11-3 and TRBJ2-7, with 10 bases that match TRBD2. The V and J ends lost 2 bases and 6 bases, in that order; junction bases with no gene match: 4. CDR1 is SGHNT, CDR2 YENEEA, per germline. The CDR3 is 14 residues long. CDR3: CASSLLAGVTEQYF. CDR3 coding DNA: TGTGCCAGCAGCTTACTAGCGGGAGTAACCGAGCAGTACTTC.

The rearrangement uses TRBV10-3 and TRBJ2-3; TRBD2 might be the D (5 bases). V was trimmed by 2 bases and J by 5 bases, leaving 20 bases between them. The CDR3 has 17 amino acids. Germline V gene lookup returns CDR1 ENHRY and CDR2 SYGVKD. The CDR3 sequence: CAISEKGSTSGGDTQYF. Written as DNA, the CDR3 is TGTGCCATCAGTGAGAAAGGTTCGACCAGCGGCGGAGATACGCAGTATTTT.

The rearrangement links TRBV5-1 to TRBJ1-1; 8 positions match TRBD1. The CDR3 extends over 16 amino acids. Germline values: CDR1 SGHRS, CDR2 YFSETQ. Trimming cost V 2 bases and J 1 base; bases outside gene matches: 7. Here the CDR3 reads CASSLIMTGENTEAFF. The CDR3, as DNA: TGCGCCAGCAGCTTAATAATGACAGGGGAGAACACTGAAGCTTTCTTT.

The chain uses TRBV7-8 and TRBJ2-7, with TRBD2 matching 9 bases. Losses at the gene ends were 4 bases for V and 0 bases for J; bases not matched to a gene: 4. The germline V gene has CDR1 SGHVS and CDR2 FQNEAQ. The CDR3 has 15 residues. In nucleotides, the CDR3 is TGTGCCAGCAGCTCGAGGACTAGCGCCTCCTACGAGCAGTACTTC. Translated: CASSSRTSASYEQYF.

This chain links TRBV4-1 with TRBJ1-2, with unresolved D. The CDR3 is 14 residues long. Germline V gene lookup returns CDR1 MGHRA and CDR2 YSYEKL. Trimming removed 0 bases from V and 4 bases from J, with 9 bases in between. The CDR3 DNA reads TGCGCCAGCAGCCAAGACTCCGGAATCTATGGCTACACCTTC. Residues: CASSQDSGIYGYTF.

The chain uses TRBV7-8 and TRBJ2-1, with no clear D. Germline V CDR1 and CDR2: SGHVS, FQNEAQ. This CDR3 has 13 amino acids. V was clipped by 6 bases and J by 7 bases, with 13 bases between them. The CDR3 is CASRPVFANEQFF. CDR3 nucleotide sequence: TGTGCCAGCAGGCCGGTTTTCGCTAATGAGCAGTTCTTC.